The TCR beta chain under discussion was sequenced for a study of cytomegalovirus exposure and HLA in healthy donors (dated by TCRdb to 2016 to 2017). Broadly, across the study: In an earlier analysis of some 610 of the donors, less than 350 Gb of sequence data and roughly 100 million unique TCR beta sequences from 150 million to 200 million T cells were reported. In a later analysis, previously published TCR beta repertoires from some 640 donors were re-analyzed and high-resolution HLA genotyping was added so that TCR occurrence patterns could be studied. The aim of the study was to test whether cataloging public T cell receptors could identify signatures of past pathogen exposure. An earlier analysis of approximately 500 of the donors applied high-throughput TCR beta sequencing to assess whether each TCR beta V gene segment acted as functional or pseudogenic. Typing coverage differed by locus: A, B, C, DRB1 and DQB1 were typed in roughly 620-630 donors, DQA1 in 522, DPA1 in 600 to 610, and DPB1 in approximately 450. Genome-wide SNP genotypes for about 55% of the roughly 670 donors were used in a later genetic analysis, which treated that subset as a discovery cohort. Of the roughly 390 genotyped donors, less than 90% were placed in the genetic ancestry cluster associated with self-reported Caucasian donors. Among a few hundred genotyped donors of the cohort, an average of approximately 240,000 unique TCR beta nucleotide sequences were sequenced per donor, around 20% of them non-productive. Donor age, sex, ethnicity and CMV serostatus were compiled alongside the repertoire data. An early release covering roughly 600 HLA-typed donors comprised 300 to 350 gigabases of sequencing data and 65 million to 100 million unique TCR sequences. In the later analysis, no new phenotypic data were used to find candidate immune exposures; instead, reliance was placed on TCR beta sequences and their occurrence across donors. Along with the approximately 650-subject first cohort, a separate validation cohort of over a hundred different subjects was used. Because of strong linkage in the cohort, roughly five DR-DQ haplotypes were treated as single units for association and clustering. The T cell repertoires of some 670 subjects were profiled by immunosequencing and related to cytomegalovirus serostatus. All discovery cohort repertoires had been generated using a single sequencing platform. Class I and class II HLA loci were covered by the typing at four-digit resolution. High-throughput TCR immunosequencing, statistical association of individual TCRs with disease status, and machine learning were combined to predict cytomegalovirus infection status. What the authors observed across the whole study: When HLA alleles, especially DR and DQ, strongly co-occurred, attributing TCR associations to individual alleles was difficult. In both the original and validation cohorts, the classifier was reported to diagnose cytomegalovirus status with high specificity and sensitivity. According to the authors, the approach could potentially be generalized to other disease states and immunological phenotypes. Linkage disequilibrium might explain the correlated functional status among segregating V segments, but an unknown experimental factor could not be ruled out. Because HLA typing was missing for some donors at each locus, association tests included only the typed subset. Roughly uniform sequencing depth across donors was assumed in presence/absence analyses, although this assumption may not hold. In a later analysis, the rate of TCR association differed among HLA loci, with DRB1 alleles having the most associated TCRs and HLA-C alleles having the fewest. Broadly in line with IMGT annotations, most TCR beta V segments showed up in productive rearrangements about 90% or about 30% of the time in an earlier analysis of several hundred of the donors. A later genetic analysis reported fewer N-insertions in productive TCRs among donors in an Asian-associated ancestry cluster than the approximately 670-donor mean. The only immune exposure information available for the cohort was CMV serostatus. The cohort was sequenced for TCR beta chains only, and without alpha or paired-chain data the features that could be detected were limited. In a later genetic analysis, a missense DCLRE1C variant was associated with V-gene and J-gene trimming of TCR beta chains, and the association was replicated in an independent cohort. A further reported finding was that TCR beta sequences accurately predicted the HLA-A and HLA-B alleles for most subjects in the first cohort. A later analysis found that HLA-associated TCR beta chains were more clonally expanded and had lower generation probabilities than equally common non-associated chains. In a later analysis, around 15,000 TCR beta sequences were associated with specific HLA alleles at a false discovery rate of 0.05. The earlier analysis of approximately 540 of the donors excluded approximately 17 rarely observed V segments, including chromosome 9 orphons, because counts were too low. Three of the identified cytomegalovirus-associated TCR beta chains were confirmed in vitro to be specific for cytomegalovirus antigens. Because the 87-base-pair reads could not distinguish some IMGT-functional V segments, including TRBV6-2 and TRBV6-3, those segments were excluded. Most TCR sequences were seen in very few donors, while some public TCRs were found in many individuals. A cluster of highly shared sequence variants was judged likely to be a technical artifact of the sequencing pipeline. A total of around 150 TCR beta chains were listed by the study as associated with cytomegalovirus. According to a later analysis, parvovirus B19, influenza, CMV and Epstein-Barr virus appeared linked to several top co-occurrence clusters. In a later analysis, most CMV-associated TCR beta chains were found to appear HLA-restricted, with HLA associations seemingly driven largely by CMV exposure.

The CDR1 and CDR2 encoded by the germline V gene are MNHEY and SVGAGI. From the cysteine through the phenylalanine, the CDR3 covers 11 amino acids. Kept here is only the CDR3 DNA, which spans 33 bases and is read in frame from base 1. V drops 5 bases and J drops 4 bases, leaving 6 bases in between. The library was made by the immunoSEQ multiplex PCR assay. The multiplex PCR relied on a mix of 60 forward primers for TCR Vbeta segments and 13 reverse primers for TCR Jbeta segments. Amplification of the CDR3 region of rearranged TCR beta genes was performed with a multiplex PCR assay on genomic DNA. Amplified TCR beta libraries were sequenced as 87-base-pair reads on the Illumina HiSeq System. For the original study's pipeline: A later analysis tallied roughly 76 million unique TCR beta chains across the 550 to 850 repertoires, and about 10 million of those chains were shared by two or more donors. Raw reads were error-corrected and collapsed into unique sequences with a nearest-neighbor algorithm that merged closely related sequences to remove PCR and sequencing errors. Alignment of CDR3 sequences to IMGT reference sequences was used to assign V, D and J gene segments. For a sequence to be retained, a match of at least six nucleotides was required to both a V gene segment and a J gene segment. A rearrangement was called productive if the CDR3 had no stop codons and remained in frame with V and J, and every other rearrangement was called non-productive. Following IMGT convention, CDR3 was defined as the stretch from the second conserved V-encoded cysteine to the conserved J-encoded phenylalanine. In an earlier analysis of roughly 610 of the donors, sequences lacking an unambiguous match to a single V gene segment were excluded. In an earlier analysis of a few hundred of the donors, V segments were called functional above 56.7% productive rearrangements and were called segregating when the between-donor standard deviation exceeded 5%. A statistical classification framework was built to diagnose cytomegalovirus status from the catalog of TCR beta chain sequences. V and J gene assignment, in a later analysis, came from comparing TCR nucleotide sequences with IMGT/GENE-DB human TR gene sequences. A later analysis assigned CDR3 sequences and most-parsimonious VDJ recombination scenarios with the TCRdist pipeline. In a later analysis, every TCR beta chain was defined by the combination of its CDR3 amino acid sequence and its V-gene family, and reads without a unique V-gene family were dropped. As a way to deal with suspected cross-contamination and a sequencing artifact, a later analysis dropped over 550 nucleotide sequences that were highly shared and had low generation probability. In a later analysis, a clonal expansion index for each public chain was calculated from normalized within-repertoire ranks of inferred template counts. Generation probabilities in a later analysis came from a VDJ recombination model fitted to out-of-frame rearrangements, and those results were checked against IGoR. A later analysis scored TCR-TCR, TCR-HLA and TCR-CMV co-occurrence with hypergeometric tests, applying a repertoire-size bias correction to TCR pairs. A later analysis estimated false discovery rates by permuting HLA or CMV assignments 20 times. In a later analysis, co-occurring TCRs were grouped using DBSCAN, with TCRdist sequence similarity added in when clustering inside HLA-allele-positive subsets. Repertoires with fewer than 30,000 or more than 120,000 public chains were left out of co-occurrence clustering, as were a few repertoires with anomalous nucleotide sharing. TCRdb retrieved this table from immuneACCESS and kept in-frame rearrangements only. Not all clones are present; in checked studies, unresolved V genes account for under half, and no reason is known for the remainder. V and J calls and clone size are copied from that table; D and trimming were computed from the DNA. Counted in this sample were about 160,000 clones; approximately 80% of them appeared once. Clones ranked in the top ten supply approximately 2.2% of the sample.

In the case of this clone: Which antigen it targets is not known. One base away there is no much larger clone; base qualities are not given.

The cohort was made up of hundreds of healthy bone marrow donors. At the time of sampling, all cohort members were nominally healthy, though unrecorded immune exposures were likely present. The donor tested CMV seronegative, placing the donor among the 352 seronegative members of the cohort. A peripheral blood sample was collected from each donor, and TCR beta sequencing was performed on peripheral blood mononuclear cells. Genomic DNA extraction from the blood cell samples was performed with the Qiagen DNeasy Blood Extraction Kit. The sequence links TRBV6-5 to TRBJ2-7; TRBD2 is perhaps the D gene, given 6 matching bases. The sample comprised PBMCs. The sequence derives from a male donor in good health and CMV-seronegative. The nucleotides read TGTGCCAGCAGTGGGGGGTACGAGCAGTACTTC. Its coded protein is CASSGGYEQYF.